Listed below are T cell receptor beta chains from one sample, sequenced in a study of T cell clonotyping in hematopoietic cell transplantation. Profiled with immunoSEQ multiplex PCR; TCRdb holds only in-frame clones, not every one. Of some 35,000 clones listed, about 95% are singletons. The source was peripheral blood mononuclear cells, collected before stem cell transplant. These receptors originate from a man in his forties with chronic myeloid leukemia. Some clones in this sample may be carry-over from other donors' samples. Each CDR3 is given with its conserved first and last residue. Fields, in order: D gene, V gene, clone size, J gene, CDR3 protein, CDR3 DNA. The D gene is left open where the match is weak. Size values are once, few and many counts, or a class for expanded clones, and some rows have none.

d_gene: TRBD1
v_gene: TRBV6-1
abundance: .
j_gene: TRBJ2-7
CDR3aa: CASSAGTGKTYEQYF
CDR3nt: TGTGCCAGCAGCGCAGGGACAGGTAAAACCTACGAGCAGTACTTC

d_gene: .
v_gene: TRBV30
abundance: .
j_gene: TRBJ1-4
CDR3aa: CAWSQGPELFF
CDR3nt: TGTGCCTGGAGTCAAGGACCCGAACTGTTTTTT

d_gene: TRBD2
v_gene: TRBV6-6
abundance: .
j_gene: TRBJ2-1
CDR3aa: CAIMTSGVEQFF
CDR3nt: TGTGCCATCATGACTAGCGGGGTTGAGCAGTTCTTC

d_gene: TRBD1
v_gene: TRBV5-5
abundance: .
j_gene: TRBJ1-2
CDR3aa: CASSFRDRSPNYGYTF
CDR3nt: TGTGCCAGCAGCTTCCGGGACAGGTCACCTAACTATGGCTACACCTTC

d_gene: .
v_gene: TRBV5-8
abundance: .
j_gene: TRBJ2-7
CDR3aa: CASSNPGVTYEQYF
CDR3nt: TGTGCCAGCAGCAATCCAGGGGTGACCTACGAGCAGTACTTC

d_gene: .
v_gene: TRBV18
abundance: .
j_gene: TRBJ1-3
CDR3aa: CASSPGFGNTIYF
CDR3nt: TGTGCCAGCTCACCAGGGTTTGGAAACACCATATATTTT

d_gene: .
v_gene: TRBV4-2
abundance: .
j_gene: TRBJ2-1
CDR3aa: CASSPPLKLSYNEQFF
CDR3nt: TGTGCCAGCAGCCCACCCTTAAAACTCTCCTACAATGAGCAGTTCTTC

d_gene: TRBD1
v_gene: TRBV4-1
abundance: .
j_gene: TRBJ1-2
CDR3aa: CASSQATGGSYGYTF
CDR3nt: TGCGCCAGCAGCCAAGCGACAGGGGGCAGCTATGGCTACACCTTC

d_gene: .
v_gene: TRBV9
abundance: .
j_gene: TRBJ2-7
CDR3aa: CASSVGGTDVYEQYF
CDR3nt: TGTGCCAGCAGCGTAGGCGGGACAGACGTCTACGAGCAGTACTTC

d_gene: TRBD2
v_gene: TRBV19
abundance: once
j_gene: TRBJ2-3
CDR3aa: CASSIRGSGGADTQYF
CDR3nt: TGTGCCAGTAGTATTCGGGGTAGCGGGGGGGCAGATACGCAGTATTTT

d_gene: .
v_gene: TRBV2
abundance: .
j_gene: TRBJ2-3
CDR3aa: CASAYTDTQYF
CDR3nt: TGTGCCAGCGCATACACAGATACGCAGTATTTT

d_gene: TRBD2
v_gene: TRBV7-2
abundance: .
j_gene: TRBJ2-1
CDR3aa: CASSYSSGGSGEQFF
CDR3nt: TGTGCCAGCAGCTATAGTAGCGGGGGGTCCGGTGAGCAGTTCTTC